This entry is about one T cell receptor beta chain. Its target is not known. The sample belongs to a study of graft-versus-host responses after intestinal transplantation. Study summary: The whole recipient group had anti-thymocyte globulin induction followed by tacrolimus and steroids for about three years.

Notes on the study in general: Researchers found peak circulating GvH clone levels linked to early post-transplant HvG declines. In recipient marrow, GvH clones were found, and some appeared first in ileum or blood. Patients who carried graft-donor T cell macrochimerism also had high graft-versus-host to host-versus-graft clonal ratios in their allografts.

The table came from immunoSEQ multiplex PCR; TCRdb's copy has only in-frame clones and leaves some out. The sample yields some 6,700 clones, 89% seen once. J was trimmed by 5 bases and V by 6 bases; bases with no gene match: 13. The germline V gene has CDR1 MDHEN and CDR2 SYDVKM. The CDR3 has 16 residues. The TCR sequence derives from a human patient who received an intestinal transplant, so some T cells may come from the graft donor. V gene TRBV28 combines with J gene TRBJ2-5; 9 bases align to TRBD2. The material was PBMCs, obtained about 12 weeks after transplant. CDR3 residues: CASSHLAGGVRETQYF. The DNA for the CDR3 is TGTGCCAGCAGCCATTTGGCGGGGGGGGTGAGGGAGACCCAGTACTTC.